This T cell receptor (beta chain) was obtained from a study of shared clonotypes between healthy human individuals. Sequenced by immunoSEQ multiplex PCR; TCRdb stores in-frame clones only, minus some. The sample yields a few million clones, roughly 92% seen once. There are 15 residues in the CDR3. Germline CDR1 and CDR2: MNHEY and SVGAGI. The ends were cut back, 4 bases at V and 9 bases at J, with 16 bases in the middle. Specimen: naive CD4+ T cells sorted from blood. Noted subset: CD45RA+ positively selected. The genes are TRBV6-5 and TRBJ1-6, with D hard to call. The clonotype originates from a man younger than 30 in good health. This CDR3 reads CASSSNGLGSSPLHF. CDR3 bases: TGTGCCAGCAGTTCCAACGGCCTCGGGAGTTCACCCCTCCACTTT.